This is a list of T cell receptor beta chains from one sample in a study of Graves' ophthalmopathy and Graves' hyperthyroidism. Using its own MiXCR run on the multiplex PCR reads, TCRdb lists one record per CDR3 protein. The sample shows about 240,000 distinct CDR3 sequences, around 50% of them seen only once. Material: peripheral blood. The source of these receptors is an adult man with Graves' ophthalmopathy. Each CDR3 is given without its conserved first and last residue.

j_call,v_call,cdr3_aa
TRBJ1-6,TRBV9,ASSVLGGPLH
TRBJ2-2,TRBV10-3,AVRRGGLTDGELF
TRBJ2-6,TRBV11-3,ASSKDSSGANVLT
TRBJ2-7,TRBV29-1,SVGPRGGPSYEQY
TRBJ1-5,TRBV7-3,ASSPPGTGAQPQH
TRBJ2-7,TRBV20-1,SARPGQASYEQY
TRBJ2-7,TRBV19,ASSDRTLSYEQY
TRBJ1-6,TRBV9,ASSDLREGSYNSPLH
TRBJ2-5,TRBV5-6,ASSNLGLEETQY
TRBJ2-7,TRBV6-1,ASSVRTVPYEQY
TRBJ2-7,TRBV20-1,SARDLTGSFYEQY
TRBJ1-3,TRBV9,ASRAFSGNTIY
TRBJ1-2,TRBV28,ASSSTGQGSGYT
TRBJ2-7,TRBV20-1,SAIRLAGGRKRNEQY
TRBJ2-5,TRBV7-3,ASSLGVHREETQY
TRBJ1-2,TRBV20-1,SAAQGGHGHT
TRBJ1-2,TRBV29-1,SASQGYGYT
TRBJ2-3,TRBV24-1,ATGFGASGSDTQY
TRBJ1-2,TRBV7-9,ASSRDVLDNYGYT
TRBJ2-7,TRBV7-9,ASSLSGLAGKYEQY
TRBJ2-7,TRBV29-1,SVEDMRQGTTYEQY
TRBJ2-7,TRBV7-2,ASSFGAGSSYEQY
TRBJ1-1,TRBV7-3,ASSSSRTGRGTEAF
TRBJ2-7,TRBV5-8,ASSQTGTFYEQY
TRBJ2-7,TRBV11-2,ASSLGGFRGNEQY
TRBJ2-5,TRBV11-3,ASSLDPNRRETQY
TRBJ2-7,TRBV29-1,SVYSRDRGLYEQY
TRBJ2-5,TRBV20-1,SAPIGGTQY
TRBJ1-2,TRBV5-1,ASSSSQGMNYGYT